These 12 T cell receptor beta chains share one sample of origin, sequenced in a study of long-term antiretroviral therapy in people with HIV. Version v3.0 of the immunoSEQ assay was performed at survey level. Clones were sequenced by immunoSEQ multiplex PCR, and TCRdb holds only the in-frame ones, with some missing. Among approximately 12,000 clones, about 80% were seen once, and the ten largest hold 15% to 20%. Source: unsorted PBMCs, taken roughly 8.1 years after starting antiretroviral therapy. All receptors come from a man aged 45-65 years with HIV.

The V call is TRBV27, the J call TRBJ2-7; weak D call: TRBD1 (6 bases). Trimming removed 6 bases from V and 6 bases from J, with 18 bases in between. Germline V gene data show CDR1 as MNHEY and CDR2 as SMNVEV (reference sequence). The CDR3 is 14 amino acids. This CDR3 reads CASSPRDKGLEQYF. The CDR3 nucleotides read TGTGCCAGCAGCCCCCGGGACAAGGGCCTCGAGCAGTACTTC.

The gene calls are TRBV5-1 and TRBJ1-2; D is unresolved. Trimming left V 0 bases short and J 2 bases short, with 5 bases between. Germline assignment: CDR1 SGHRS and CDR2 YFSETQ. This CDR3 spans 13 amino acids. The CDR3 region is CASSLDGNYGYTF. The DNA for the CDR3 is TGCGCCAGCAGCTTGGACGGCAACTATGGCTACACCTTC.

The CDR3 DNA sequence: TGTGCCTGGAGCGCCGGGGGCGGTCGATACGAGCAGTACTTC. Translating it yields CAWSAGGGRYEQYF. The chain carries TRBV30 and TRBJ2-7; perhaps D is TRBD1 or TRBD2 (6 bases each). The CDR3 spans 14 residues. V was cut by 3 bases and J by 4 bases, with 16 bases left in between. Germline CDR1 GTSNPN, CDR2 SVGIG (reference sequence).

CDR3 amino acids: CASSESDRSRLHF. CDR3 DNA: TGTGCCAGCAGTGAATCCGACAGGAGTCGCCTCCACTTT. The rearrangement joins TRBV25-1 to TRBJ1-6; perhaps TRBD1 as D (6 bases). CDR1 MGHDK and CDR2 SYGVNS come from the germline V gene. CDR3 length: 13 residues. V dropped 1 base and J dropped 15 bases, with 13 bases sitting between them.

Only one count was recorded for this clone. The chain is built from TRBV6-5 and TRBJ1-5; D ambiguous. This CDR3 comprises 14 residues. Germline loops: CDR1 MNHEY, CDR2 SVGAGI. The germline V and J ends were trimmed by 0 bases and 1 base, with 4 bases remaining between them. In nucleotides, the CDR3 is TGTGCCAGCAGTTACTCGCAGAGCAATCAGCCCCAGCATTTT. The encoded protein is CASSYSQSNQPQHF.

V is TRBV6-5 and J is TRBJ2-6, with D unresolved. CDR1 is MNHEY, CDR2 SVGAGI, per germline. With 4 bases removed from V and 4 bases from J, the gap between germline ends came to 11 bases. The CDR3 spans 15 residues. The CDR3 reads CASSFSTLGANVLTF. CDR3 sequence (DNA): TGTGCCAGCAGTTTCTCTACCCTCGGGGCCAACGTCCTGACTTTC.

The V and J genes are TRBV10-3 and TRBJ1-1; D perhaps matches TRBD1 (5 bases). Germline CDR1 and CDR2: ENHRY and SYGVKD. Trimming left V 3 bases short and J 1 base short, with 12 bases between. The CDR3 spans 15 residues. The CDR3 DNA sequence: TGTGCCATCAGTGACGGACACACCACGAACACTGAAGCTTTCTTT. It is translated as CAISDGHTTNTEAFF.

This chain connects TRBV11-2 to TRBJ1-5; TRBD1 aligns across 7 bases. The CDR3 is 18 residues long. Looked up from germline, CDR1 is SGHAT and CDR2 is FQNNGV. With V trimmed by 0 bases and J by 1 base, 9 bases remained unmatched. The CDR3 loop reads CASSLERGAGGSNQPQHF. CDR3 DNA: TGTGCCAGCAGCTTAGAACGCGGGGCAGGGGGAAGCAATCAGCCCCAGCATTTT.

CDR3 DNA sequence: TGTGCCTGGAGCACAGACGAGAACACTGAAGCTTTCTTT. Encoded protein: CAWSTDENTEAFF. V and J are TRBV30 and TRBJ1-1; the D is unclear. V shed 3 bases and J shed 1 base, with 9 bases lying between them. The germline V gene encodes CDR1 GTSNPN and CDR2 SVGIG (reference sequence). The CDR3 spans 13 residues.

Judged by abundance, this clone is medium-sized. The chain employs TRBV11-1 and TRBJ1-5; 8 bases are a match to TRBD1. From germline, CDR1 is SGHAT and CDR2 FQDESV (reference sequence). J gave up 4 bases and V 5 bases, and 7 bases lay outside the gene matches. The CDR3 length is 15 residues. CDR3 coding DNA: TGTGCCAGCAGCCGAGGGACAGGCCCGAATCAGCCCCAGCATTTT. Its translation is CASSRGTGPNQPQHF.

CDR3 sequence (DNA): TGCGCCAGCAGCGGTCTCGGTCAAAACATTCAGTACTTC. Translating it yields CASSGLGQNIQYF. The chain is built from TRBV4-1 and TRBJ2-4; D not resolved. Germline CDR1 is MGHRA and CDR2 is YSYEKL. The CDR3 has 13 amino acids. Trimming took 5 bases from V and 5 from J, leaving 10 bases between them.

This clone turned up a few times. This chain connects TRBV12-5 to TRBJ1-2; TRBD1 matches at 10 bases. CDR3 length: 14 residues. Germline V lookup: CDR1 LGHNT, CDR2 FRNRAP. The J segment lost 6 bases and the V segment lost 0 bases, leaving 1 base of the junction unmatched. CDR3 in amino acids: CASGLVTGGNGYTF. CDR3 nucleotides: TGTGCTAGTGGTTTGGTGACAGGGGGCAATGGCTACACCTTC.